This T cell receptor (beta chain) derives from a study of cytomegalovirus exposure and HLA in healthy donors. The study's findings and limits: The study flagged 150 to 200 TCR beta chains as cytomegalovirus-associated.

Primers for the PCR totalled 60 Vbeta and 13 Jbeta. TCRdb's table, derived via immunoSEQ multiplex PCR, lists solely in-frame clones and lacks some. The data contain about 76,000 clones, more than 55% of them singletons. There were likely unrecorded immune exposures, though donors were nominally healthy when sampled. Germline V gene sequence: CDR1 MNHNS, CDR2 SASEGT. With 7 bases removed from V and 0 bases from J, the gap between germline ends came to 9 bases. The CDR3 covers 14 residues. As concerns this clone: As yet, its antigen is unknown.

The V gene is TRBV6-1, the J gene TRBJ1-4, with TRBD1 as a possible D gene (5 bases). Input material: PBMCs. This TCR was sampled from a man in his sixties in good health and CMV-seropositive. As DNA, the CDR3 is TGTGCCAGCAAGGACACTGCAACTAATGAAAAACTGTTTTTT. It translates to CASKDTATNEKLFF.